Listed below are T cell receptor beta chains from one sample, sequenced in a study of response to subunit inactivated influenza vaccine. Using its own MiXCR run on the RT-PCR reads, TCRdb lists one record per CDR3 protein. The sample lists about 500,000 distinct CDR3 sequences; approximately 7.8% were seen once. The material was PBMCs from blood, obtained less than 30 months after vaccination. These receptors were taken from a man aged 50-75 years who received an inactivated influenza vaccine. The CDR3 runs from the conserved cysteine through the conserved F or W. The D gene is left open where the match is weak. Only part of the rows carry a size: once, few, many, or a class if the clone is expanded.

j_call d_call v_call clone_size cdr3_nt cdr3_aa
TRBJ2-7 - TRBV20-1 few TGCAGTGCTAGGAGGGAGGACTTCTCCTACGAGCAGTACTTC CSARREDFSYEQYF
TRBJ2-5 - TRBV5-1 many TGCGCCAGCAGCTTGATGCCAGGACAAGAGACCCAGTACTTC CASSLMPGQETQYF
TRBJ2-1 TRBD1 TRBV20-1 few TGCAGTGCTAGAGGGGAGGACAGGGGTTACAATGAGCAGTTCTTC CSARGEDRGYNEQFF
TRBJ2-2 - TRBV15 - TGTGCCACCAGCAGGCCGTTCGGGGAGCTGTTTTTT CATSRPFGELFF
TRBJ1-2 TRBD1 TRBV4-3 - TGCGCCAGCAGCCAAGACTTCTACAGGGGTGGCTACACCTTC CASSQDFYRGGYTF
TRBJ2-5 - TRBV6-2/TRBV6-3 few TGTGCCAGCAGACGACCGGGACAAGTTGAGACCCAGTACTTC CASRRPGQVETQYF
TRBJ2-1 TRBD1 TRBV11-2 - TGTGCCAGCAGCCCCAACCCCAGGGGGAGAGGGTCCTACAATGAGCAGTTCTTC CASSPNPRGRGSYNEQFF
TRBJ2-2 TRBD1 TRBV19 few TGTGCCAGTAGCCTAGACAGGGACACCGGGGAGCTGTTTTTT CASSLDRDTGELFF
TRBJ1-2 - TRBV12-3/TRBV12-4 - TGTGCCAGCAGGAAGGGAGCTGGCTACACCTTC CASRKGAGYTF
TRBJ2-1 TRBD2 TRBV9 few TGTGCCAGCAGCGTAGCTTGGGGACTAGCGGGGATCAACAATGAGCAGTTCTTC CASSVAWGLAGINNEQFF
TRBJ2-5 TRBD2 TRBV7-2 - TGTGCCAGCAGCCAGACATCCGGGACTAGCGGGGCGACCCAGTACTTC CASSQTSGTSGATQYF
TRBJ1-2 TRBD1 TRBV3-1 - TGTGCCAGCAGCCATGGGGACAGGGCGAACTATGGCTACACCTTC CASSHGDRANYGYTF
TRBJ2-3 - TRBV29-1 many TGCAGCGTGGGGGGAACAGATACGCAGTATTTT CSVGGTDTQYF
TRBJ2-6 - TRBV3-1 many TGTGCCAGCAGCCCAAGTGGGTCTGGGGCCAACGTCCTGACTTTC CASSPSGSGANVLTF
TRBJ1-4 - TRBV2 few TGTGCCAGCAGTGCCCCCAGGGTCGGCAATGAAAAACTGTTTTTT CASSAPRVGNEKLFF
TRBJ1-6 - TRBV7-2 - TGTGCCAGCAGCTTAGTAGGTCCCCTCCACTTT CASSLVGPLHF
TRBJ2-7 - TRBV5-1 - TGCGCCAGCAGCTTGGGTCTGGGGACCGTCGGTTACGAGCAGTACTTC CASSLGLGTVGYEQYF
TRBJ2-2 TRBD1 TRBV20-1 few TGCAGTGCTAGAGATCGTAGGACAGGTTACACCGGGGAGCTGTTTTTT CSARDRRTGYTGELFF
TRBJ2-2 TRBD1 TRBV20-1 many TGCAGTGCTAGAGCCCGAAGGACAGGAAACACCGGGGAGCTGTTTTTT CSARARRTGNTGELFF
TRBJ2-1 - TRBV20-1 few TGCAGTGCTACAGTGCGGGCCCCCCCCTACAATGAGCAGTTCTTC CSATVRAPPYNEQFF
TRBJ1-4 - TRBV6-1 - TGTGCCAGCAGCCCCAGGGTGATCGATGAAAAACTGTTTTTT CASSPRVIDEKLFF
TRBJ1-5 - TRBV5-6 many TGTGCCAGCAGCTTGGTTGGATCAAGCAATCAGCCCCAGCATTTT CASSLVGSSNQPQHF
TRBJ2-7 TRBD1 TRBV27 few TGTGCCAGCAGGCTGGGACAGGGTTCCTACGAGCAGTACTTC CASRLGQGSYEQYF
TRBJ2-7 TRBD1 TRBV10-1 many TGCGCCAGCAGTCGGTCCCGAAACAGGGGTGAGCAGTACTTC CASSRSRNRGEQYF
TRBJ2-7 TRBD2 TRBV4-2 - TGTGCCAGCAGCCAAGATCTGAGCCCTAGCGGGTACGAGCAGTACTTC CASSQDLSPSGYEQYF
TRBJ2-1 - TRBV20-1 many TGCAGTGCTAGAGAGACCCCGACCAATGAGCAGTTCTTC CSARETPTNEQFF
TRBJ2-2 TRBD1 TRBV11-2 few TGTGCCAGCAGCTCGCTAGGGACAGTCAACACCGGGGAGCTGTTTTTT CASSSLGTVNTGELFF
TRBJ2-7 TRBD2 TRBV20-1 many TGCAGTGCTAGAGGGCTAGCGGGGGACTACGAGCAGTACTTC CSARGLAGDYEQYF
TRBJ2-7 TRBD2 TRBV3-1 many TGTGCCAGCAGGACCGCTAGCGGGGGGGCTCGCGAGCAGTACTTC CASRTASGGAREQYF
TRBJ1-1 - TRBV5-4 - TGTGCCAGCAGCCGGGACAACACTGAAGCTTTCTTT CASSRDNTEAFF
TRBJ2-1 - TRBV5-1 - TGCGCCAGCAGCCCCCGAAGGGGCGAGCAGGACTCACAGTTCTTC CASSPRRGEQDSQFF